The 18 T cell receptor beta chains below were found in one sample sequenced in a study of blood T cell repertoires in COVID-19. The repertoire was sequenced with immunoSEQ multiplex PCR; TCRdb's copy has only in-frame clones and lacks some. The sample contains hundreds of thousands of clones, 75% to 90% of which appear only once. The sequenced sample was peripheral blood. Receptors originate from a woman aged 25 to 45 with active or convalescent COVID-19.

The chain links TRBV14 to TRBJ2-1; D may be TRBD1 (5 bases). Trimming pared 1 base from V and 1 base from J, leaving 11 bases between. Germline CDR1 SGHDN, CDR2 FVKESK. The CDR3 sequence is 16 residues long. CDR3 bases: TGTGCCAGCAGCCAAGTGGCAGGGTGGTCCTACAATGAGCAGTTCTTC. This gives the protein CASSQVAGWSYNEQFF.

To note about this clone: The sample carries other DNA sequences with the same CDR3. This rearrangement joins TRBV5-1 to TRBJ1-1; D perhaps matches TRBD1 (5 bases). This CDR3 has 13 residues. V gave up 2 bases and J gave up 4 bases, with 9 bases separating them. The germline gives CDR1 SGHRS, CDR2 YFSETQ. The CDR3 region is CASSLGAGTEAFF. As DNA, the CDR3 is TGCGCCAGCAGCTTAGGGGCCGGCACTGAAGCTTTCTTT.

This chain links TRBV19 with TRBJ2-3; 10 nucleotides line up with TRBD2. This CDR3 comprises 14 residues. The V gene's germline CDR1 is LNHDA and CDR2 SQIVND (reference sequence). Germline trimming cut 6 bases from V and 4 bases from J; bases unmatched to any gene: 4. The CDR3 here is CASRLAGLSDTQYF. CDR3 in DNA: TGTGCCAGTAGACTAGCGGGATTGTCAGATACGCAGTATTTT.

V and J are TRBV7-9 and TRBJ1-2; maybe TRBD1 (6 bases). Germline CDR1 reads SEHNR; CDR2 reads FQNEAQ (reference sequence). Trimming left V 3 bases short and J 4 bases short, with 12 bases between. CDR3 length: 14 residues. Written as DNA, the CDR3 is TGTGCCAGCAGCTTGCCAGGGGACCTCTATGGCTACACCTTC. It encodes CASSLPGDLYGYTF.

The rearrangement links TRBV3-1 (or the pseudogene TRBV3-2) to TRBJ2-6, with 9 nucleotides matching TRBD1. Germline V gives CDR1 LGHDT, CDR2 YNNKEL (reference sequence). The CDR3 runs to 15 residues. V trimming: 3 bases; J trimming: 8 bases; junction bases outside the gene matches: 5. This CDR3 reads CASSQFGQGSNVLTF. In DNA form, the CDR3 reads TGTGCCAGCAGCCAGTTCGGACAGGGGTCCAACGTCCTGACTTTC.

This clone was counted a single time. The CDR3, as DNA: TGCGCCAGCAGCCAGGCATCGAGGAGGGACACTGAAGCTTTCTTT. This codes for CASSQASRRDTEAFF. The rearrangement uses TRBV4-1 and TRBJ1-1, with D hard to call. The CDR3 has 15 residues. Germline V CDR1 and CDR2: MGHRA, YSYEKL. Trimming cost V 3 bases and J 3 bases, with 14 bases left between them.

This chain uses TRBV10-3 with TRBJ1-2; D uncertain. Germline V gene data show CDR1 as ENHRY and CDR2 as SYGVKD. This CDR3 region has 14 residues. Trimming stripped 0 bases from V and 1 base from J, with 6 bases between. The chain's CDR3 is CAISESGSNYGYTF. CDR3 sequence (DNA): TGTGCCATCAGTGAGTCGGGCAGTAACTATGGCTACACCTTC.

The chain joins TRBV6-1 to TRBJ1-1; tentatively, D is TRBD1 (5 bases). V lost 1 base and J 8 bases, leaving 14 bases between the germline ends. The CDR3 is 14 residues long. Germline CDR1 and CDR2: MNHNS and SASEGT. The CDR3 spells CASSEGFATEEAFF. The CDR3 bases are TGTGCCAGCAGTGAAGGGTTTGCGACAGAAGAAGCTTTCTTT.

Here the CDR3 reads CASSQLAGVQNEQFF. Here the CDR3 DNA reads TGCGCCAGCAGCCAACTAGCGGGAGTCCAAAATGAGCAGTTCTTC. V is TRBV5-1 and J is TRBJ2-1; 11 bases fit TRBD2. The V and J ends lost 4 bases and 7 bases, in that order; junction bases with no gene match: 7. CDR3 length equals 15 residues. Germline CDR1 is SGHRS and CDR2 is YFSETQ.

The rearrangement links TRBV25-1 to TRBJ1-6; maybe TRBD1 (5 bases). V was shortened by 0 bases and J by 9 bases, with 9 bases between the two germline ends. The CDR3 sequence is 14 residues long. Germline V gene data show CDR1 as MGHDK and CDR2 as SYGVNS. The CDR3: CASSEYDGGSPLHF. For the CDR3, the DNA is TGTGCCAGCAGTGAATATGACGGGGGTTCACCCCTCCACTTT.

The J gene is TRBJ2-7, the V gene TRBV6-1; 7 nucleotides match TRBD1. The CDR3 is 19 amino acids. The germline V gene encodes CDR1 MNHNS and CDR2 SASEGT. The V and J ends lost 0 bases and 1 base, in that order; junction bases with no gene match: 15. CDR3 DNA: TGTGCCAGCAGTGAAGCTTGGTTTACGGGACAGCCGGCTTCCTACGAGCAGTACTTC. This encodes CASSEAWFTGQPASYEQYF.

The rearrangement joins TRBV12-3 or TRBV12-4 to TRBJ1-1; the match to TRBD1 covers 8 bases. With 4 bases clipped from V and 5 bases from J, the junction kept 3 bases outside the gene matches. The CDR3 is 13 amino acids. The CDR3 DNA is TGTGCCAGCAGTTCGCAGGGGGCTACTGAAGCTTTCTTT. Translated: CASSSQGATEAFF.

The chain combines TRBV3-1 (or the pseudogene TRBV3-2) with TRBJ1-1, with D unresolved. CDR3 length equals 14 residues. Per germline, CDR1 LGHDT and CDR2 YNNKEL (reference sequence). V shed 0 bases and J shed 6 bases, with 11 bases lying between them. In DNA form, the CDR3 reads TGTGCCAGCAGCCAAGATAGGAGGTTCTCTGAAGCTTTCTTT. Translation gives CASSQDRRFSEAFF.

This chain joins TRBV25-1 and TRBJ2-5; 11 bases agree with TRBD2. V trimming: 6 bases; J trimming: 2 bases; junction bases outside the gene matches: 11. This CDR3 comprises 17 residues. Germline loops: CDR1 MGHDK, CDR2 SYGVNS. CDR3 in amino acids: CASSLSTSGGPQETQYF. DNA of the CDR3: TGTGCCAGCAGCTTATCCACTAGCGGGGGACCTCAAGAGACCCAGTACTTC.

This clone was counted once. The chain combines TRBV14 with TRBJ2-7; 9 bases align to TRBD2. V was clipped by 0 bases and J by 2 bases; unmatched bases: 2. The CDR3 totals 15 residues. From germline, CDR1 is SGHDN and CDR2 FVKESK. The CDR3 nucleotides read TGTGCCAGCAGCCAAGAGACTAGCGGACCCTACGAGCAGTACTTC. Encoded protein: CASSQETSGPYEQYF. The variable domain in full, with the rest retrieved from reference TRBV14 and TRBJ2-7, is EAGVTQFPSHSVIEKGQTVTLRCDPISGHDNLYWYRRVMGKEIKFLLHFVKESKQDESGMPNNRFLAERTGGTYSTLKVQPAELEDSGVYFCASSQETSGPYEQYFGPGTRLTVT.

This chain connects TRBV10-1 to TRBJ2-1; D may be TRBD2 (7 bases). This CDR3 is 14 amino acids long. CDR1 is WNHNN and CDR2 is SYGVQD in the germline V gene (reference sequence). V lost 0 bases, J lost 8 bases, and 11 bases lay in between. Here the CDR3 reads CASSESGGAYEQFF. For the CDR3, the DNA is TGCGCCAGCAGTGAGTCGGGGGGGGCGTATGAGCAGTTCTTC.

J is TRBJ1-1 and V is TRBV12-3 or TRBV12-4; 7 bases agree with TRBD1. The CDR3 contains 12 residues. Losses at the gene ends were 5 bases for V and 7 bases for J; bases not matched to a gene: 4. The CDR3 nucleotides are TGTGCCAGCAGTCTAGGACAGGTTGAAGCTTTCTTT. Protein product: CASSLGQVEAFF.

The chain is built from TRBV19 and TRBJ2-7, with 10 bases fitting TRBD1. The germline V gene encodes CDR1 LNHDA and CDR2 SQIVND (reference sequence). V was clipped by 5 bases and J by 4 bases; unmatched bases: 8. CDR3 length equals 15 residues. Here the CDR3 DNA reads TGTGCCAGTAGTGAACCGGGACAGGGGCGGTACGAGCAGTACTTC. As protein: CASSEPGQGRYEQYF.